These 26 T cell receptor beta chains came from one sample sequenced in a study of blood T cells in healthy people across ages. A J-beta primer mix and a sample-barcoded 5' primer were used in a second PCR of roughly 7 to 12 cycles. TCRdb fed the 5' RACE reads into MiXCR, producing one record per CDR3 protein. The sample carries fewer than 1.5 million distinct CDR3 sequences, approximately 38% recorded once. Sequenced input: blood. The receptors come from a young woman in good health.

For this clonotype: The junction does not match germline at one end; this may be a read error. The chain combines TRBV5-1 with TRBJ2-5; maybe TRBD1 (5 bases). Gene TRBJ2-7 matches the end of the DNA better, so the J call may be wrong. The CDR3 is 14 residues long. The germline V gene has CDR1 SGHRS and CDR2 YFSETQ. CDR3: CTSSVEQGRNEQYF. CDR3 DNA: TGCACCAGCAGCGTGGAGCAGGGCCGCAACGAGCAGTACTTC.

A few counts support this clonotype. In DNA form, the CDR3 reads TGCAGTGTTCGGGACAATTCACCCCTCCACTTT. This encodes CSVRDNSPLHF. This chain connects TRBV20-1 to TRBJ1-6, with a possible D match to TRBD1 (5 bases). The V and J ends lost 7 bases and 7 bases respectively, with 8 bases between them. This CDR3 spans 11 amino acids. CDR1 DFQATT and CDR2 SNEGSKA come from the germline V gene (reference sequence).

The V call is TRBV5-1, the J call TRBJ1-1; 8 bases map to TRBD1. V lost 0 bases and J lost 4; bases outside the gene matches: 5. Looked up from germline, CDR1 is SGHRS and CDR2 is YFSETQ. The CDR3 extends over 15 amino acids. Written as DNA, the CDR3 is TGCGCCAGCAGCTTGGATGGACAGGGACCCACTGAAGCTTTCTTT. The encoded protein is CASSLDGQGPTEAFF. Filled out from reference TRBV5-1 and TRBJ1-1, the complete variable domain reads KAGVTQTPRYLIKTRGQQVTLSCSPISGHRSVSWYQQTPGQGLQFLFEYFSETQRNKGNFPGRFSGRQFSNSRSEMNVSTLELGDSALYLCASSLDGQGPTEAFFGQGTRLTVV.

Only a few counts were recorded for this clonotype. The rearrangement uses TRBV29-1 and TRBJ1-2; D remains ambiguous. This CDR3 region has 12 residues. Trimming stripped 0 bases from V and 4 bases from J, with 6 bases between. Germline V lookup: CDR1 SQVTM, CDR2 ANQGSEA. The DNA of the CDR3 is TGCAGCGTTGAAGACCGGCGCTATGGCTACACCTTC. Translation: CSVEDRRYGYTF.

The V gene is TRBV12-3 or TRBV12-4, the J gene TRBJ1-2; a weak D match, TRBD1 (6 bases). Trimming took off 2 bases at V and 4 bases at J, with 11 bases between the two ends. The CDR3 has 14 amino acids. CDR3 nucleotide sequence: TGTGCCAGCAGTTTACTAGGACAGATCTATGGCTACACCTTC. It specifies CASSLLGQIYGYTF.

This clonotype was counted between two and nine times. The chain combines TRBV11-2 with TRBJ2-3, with a possible D match to TRBD1 (6 bases). The CDR3 sequence is 18 residues long. CDR1 SGHAT and CDR2 FQNNGV come from the germline V gene. The V end was cut by 1 base, the J end by 0 bases, with 17 bases between. Written as DNA, the CDR3 is TGTGCCAGCAGCTTAGGCTCTCGGCAGGGGTGGAGCACAGATACGCAGTATTTT. Amino acids: CASSLGSRQGWSTDTQYF.

The chain couples TRBV10-3 to TRBJ2-5, with D possibly TRBD1 on 7 matching bases. The DNA matches TRBJ2-7 better at its end, which makes the J call doubtful. Germline V gene sequence: CDR1 ENHRY, CDR2 SYGVKD. This CDR3 spans 14 amino acids. CDR3 bases: TGTGCCATCAGAATCCAGAGCAGGGGGGACGAGCAGTACTTC. Amino acids: CAIRIQSRGDEQYF.

This clonotype was observed a few times. The J gene is TRBJ2-1, the V gene TRBV6-5; 9 bases agree with TRBD1. Germline V lookup: CDR1 MNHEY, CDR2 SVGAGI. V lost 4 bases to trimming and J lost 7 bases; unmatched junction nucleotides: 8. The CDR3 is made up of 15 amino acids. The CDR3 nucleotides read TGTGCCAGCAGTTCCGCCGGGACAGGGCTAAATGAGCAGTTCTTC. The encoded protein is CASSSAGTGLNEQFF.

The chain has TRBV27 and TRBJ2-5, with D uncertain. The J call is doubtful: the DNA matches TRBJ2-7 better. The CDR3 runs to 13 residues. Looked up from germline, CDR1 is MNHEY and CDR2 is SMNVEV (reference sequence). This chain's CDR3 is CASKPGLAGEQYF. CDR3 coding DNA: TGTGCCAGCAAGCCGGGCCTTGCTGGCGAGCAGTACTTC.

This clonotype was detected only a few times. The V gene is TRBV10-3, the J gene TRBJ2-3; 10 positions agree with TRBD2. Germline V gene lookup returns CDR1 ENHRY and CDR2 SYGVKD. The CDR3 has 16 amino acids. Trimming removed 7 bases from V and 2 bases from J; junction bases left unmatched: 9. CDR3 in amino acids: CAINQAGGGYTDTQYF. As DNA, the CDR3 is TGTGCCATCAACCAAGCGGGAGGGGGATACACAGATACGCAGTATTTT.

The chain couples TRBV30 to TRBJ2-1; D is uncertain. Trimming shortened V by 0 bases and J by 8 bases, and 8 bases separated the two germline ends. Per germline, CDR1 GTSNPN and CDR2 SVGIG (reference sequence). The CDR3 loop spans 12 amino acids. CDR3 coding DNA: TGTGCCTGGAGTGTACTGACCGATGAGCAGTTCTTC. It specifies CAWSVLTDEQFF.

The V and J genes are TRBV6-1 and TRBJ1-5; D is unresolved. Germline-derived CDR1 and CDR2 are MNHNS and SASEGT. The ends were cut back, 3 bases at V and 7 bases at J, with 10 bases in the middle. The CDR3 runs to 13 residues. The DNA of the CDR3 is TGTGCCAGCAGTGAGAGGGAACGGCAGCCCCAGCATTTT. Protein: CASSERERQPQHF.

This clonotype was counted a few times. The V and J genes are TRBV6-5 and TRBJ1-4; no clear D gene. V dropped 6 bases and J dropped 8 bases, with 13 bases sitting between them. Per the germline V gene, CDR1 is MNHEY and CDR2 is SVGAGI. This CDR3 is built from 13 residues. The CDR3 spells CASSGGLGEKLFF. CDR3 in DNA: TGTGCCAGCAGCGGTGGACTTGGGGAAAAACTGTTTTTT.

Many counts were recorded for this clonotype. V and J are TRBV7-2 and TRBJ2-7; 16 bases agree with TRBD2. The CDR3 covers 17 residues. Germline assignment: CDR1 SGHTA and CDR2 FQGNSA. The V gene end was trimmed by 0 bases and the J gene end by 6 bases; junction bases not matched to a gene: 5. The CDR3 is CASSLAPGTSGRGEQYF. CDR3 in DNA: TGTGCCAGCAGCTTAGCTCCCGGGACTAGCGGGAGGGGCGAGCAGTACTTC.

This rearrangement joins TRBV10-3 to TRBJ2-5, with 10 bases that match TRBD2. This CDR3 is built from 16 residues. The J segment lost 3 bases and the V segment lost 6 bases, leaving 10 bases of the junction unmatched. From germline, CDR1 is ENHRY and CDR2 SYGVKD. CDR3 amino acids: CAIRARLAGVEETQYF. The CDR3 DNA reads TGTGCCATCAGAGCTCGGCTAGCGGGAGTGGAAGAGACCCAGTACTTC.

The V call is TRBV6-4, the J call TRBJ2-1, with a weak D call TRBD1 (5 bases). Trimming left V 4 bases short and J 5 bases short, with 15 bases between. Germline values: CDR1 MRHNA, CDR2 SNTAGT. CDR3 length equals 15 residues. In nucleotides, the CDR3 is TGTGCCAGCAGTGCCGCCCGGTGGGGCCACAATGAGCAGTTCTTC. Protein sequence: CASSAARWGHNEQFF.

The chain is built from TRBV18 and TRBJ2-6; D ambiguous. CDR1 is KGHSH, CDR2 LQKENI, per germline. The V gene lost 1 base and the J gene lost 0 bases, with 13 bases spanning the gap. The CDR3 has 18 amino acids. The CDR3 protein is CASSPQVRSNSGANVLTF. CDR3 DNA sequence: TGTGCCAGCTCACCACAGGTCAGGAGTAACTCTGGGGCCAACGTCCTGACTTTC.

The rearrangement uses TRBV4-1 and TRBJ2-3, with TRBD2 matching over 7 bases. Trimming removed 0 bases from V and 4 bases from J; junction bases left unmatched: 10. There are 17 residues in the CDR3. Germline V gene data show CDR1 as MGHRA and CDR2 as YSYEKL. The CDR3 DNA follows: TGCGCCAGCAGCCAAGAATCTGGGACTACGTTCCCAGATACGCAGTATTTT. Protein: CASSQESGTTFPDTQYF.

This chain connects TRBV12-3 or TRBV12-4 to TRBJ2-3; a weak D match, TRBD2 (5 bases). This CDR3 is built from 15 residues. With 0 bases removed from V and 5 bases from J, the gap between germline ends came to 12 bases. The CDR3 reads CASSLAGNLGDTQYF. In DNA form, the CDR3 reads TGTGCCAGCAGTTTAGCCGGGAATTTAGGAGATACGCAGTATTTT.

The V call is TRBV6-6, the J call TRBJ2-2; possibly TRBD1 for D (6 bases). CDR1 and CDR2 (germline): MNHNY, SVGAGI (reference sequence). V lost 6 bases and J 7 bases, leaving 12 bases between the germline ends. The CDR3 runs 13 residues. The CDR3 spells CASRDTGIGELFF. The CDR3 region has the DNA TGTGCCAGCAGAGATACAGGGATCGGGGAGCTGTTTTTT.

This clonotype showed up just a few times. The chain couples TRBV6-6 to TRBJ2-5; unclear D gene. V lost 2 bases and J 5 bases, leaving 6 bases between the germline ends. The CDR3 contains 12 residues. Germline lookup yields CDR1 MNHNY and CDR2 SVGAGI (reference sequence). CDR3 DNA: TGTGCCAGCAGTTACACATCCGAGACCCAGTACTTC. Amino acids: CASSYTSETQYF.

In its sample, this clonotype was seen a few times. This chain joins TRBV12-3 or TRBV12-4 and TRBJ1-2; TRBD1 aligns across 7 bases. The CDR3 runs 15 residues. The ends lost 5 bases at V and 1 base at J; junction bases unmatched: 7. This chain's CDR3 is CASSLRQGFNYGYTF. For the CDR3, the DNA is TGTGCCAGCAGTCTACGACAGGGTTTTAACTATGGCTACACCTTC.

This sequence joins TRBV6-1 and TRBJ2-7; D is uncertain. The germline gives CDR1 MNHNS, CDR2 SASEGT. Between the trimmed V and J ends, which lost 1 base and 3 bases, there was a span of 7 bases. There are 13 residues in the CDR3. The CDR3 DNA sequence: TGTGCCAGCAGTGAAGTCAGGAACTACGAGCAGTACTTC. The encoded protein is CASSEVRNYEQYF.

This sequence joins TRBV24-1 and TRBJ2-1, with TRBD2 as a possible D gene (6 bases). Germline CDR1 is KGHDR and CDR2 is SFDVKD. The CDR3 spans 15 residues. V dropped 2 bases and J dropped 9 bases, with 16 bases sitting between them. CDR3 sequence (DNA): TGTGCCACCAGTGATTCCCCCCCGGGGGACGGTGAGCAGTTCTTC. It is translated as CATSDSPPGDGEQFF.

This clonotype was counted only a few times. J is TRBJ2-2 and V is TRBV6-1, with a tentative D call TRBD2 (6 bases). The CDR3 has 16 amino acids. Trimming took off 2 bases at V and 5 bases at J, with 15 bases between the two ends. Germline CDR1 and CDR2: MNHNS and SASEGT. The DNA for the CDR3 is TGTGCCAGCAGTGAAATTCGGGGGAGAGGGACCGGGGAGCTGTTTTTT. Its protein is CASSEIRGRGTGELFF.

This clonotype was seen more than once but under ten times. The CDR3 loop is CASSLGQASNYGYTF. DNA for the CDR3: TGCGCCAGCAGCTTGGGGCAGGCCTCTAACTATGGCTACACCTTC. This chain connects TRBV5-1 to TRBJ1-2; D is unclear. V was clipped by 0 bases and J by 0 bases, with 9 bases between them. Germline CDR1 reads SGHRS; CDR2 reads YFSETQ. This CDR3 contains 15 residues.